The 25 T cell receptor beta chains in this list originate from one sample, sequenced in a study of control samples from healthy donors and cancer patients. Profiled with immunoSEQ multiplex PCR; TCRdb holds only in-frame clones, not every one. This sample has 94,000 or so clones, with roughly 83% found just once. The sample consisted of PBMCs. The source of these receptors is a man in his sixties or seventies with lung cancer.

V gene TRBV19 combines with J gene TRBJ1-5; the match to TRBD1 covers 8 bases. This CDR3 spans 15 amino acids. Germline CDR1 is LNHDA and CDR2 is SQIVND (reference sequence). The V gene end was trimmed by 4 bases and the J gene end by 3 bases; junction bases not matched to a gene: 5. This CDR3 is CASSKTGDYNQPQHF. CDR3 coding DNA: TGTGCCAGTAGTAAGACAGGGGACTACAATCAGCCCCAGCATTTT.

This chain joins TRBV19 and TRBJ2-7, with D tentatively TRBD1 (6 bases). The CDR3 runs to 16 residues. Germline V gene data show CDR1 as LNHDA and CDR2 as SQIVND (reference sequence). The ends were cut back, 4 bases at V and 2 bases at J, with 18 bases in the middle. CDR3 region: CASSTSSWTAPYEQYF. CDR3 sequence (DNA): TGTGCCAGTAGTACCTCCTCATGGACAGCGCCCTACGAGCAGTACTTC.

The rearrangement joins TRBV2 to TRBJ1-1, with D hard to call. V shed 11 bases and J shed 0 bases, with 13 bases lying between them. Germline lookup yields CDR1 SNHLY and CDR2 FYNNEI. The CDR3 runs to 13 residues. In nucleotides, the CDR3 is TGTGCCGCCAACCGGGATTTGAACACTGAAGCTTTCTTT. Encoded protein: CAANRDLNTEAFF.

With respect to this clone: The conserved closing phenylalanine or tryptophan is absent in this CDR3, likely reflecting a read error. The limits of the CDR3 on the DNA are not certain, so only TCRdb's listed CDR3 is given. V and J are TRBV11-3 and TRBJ1-4; no DNA check was done on the table's D call, TRBD1. The CDR3 spans 11 residues, counting both ends. CDR1 is SGHNT, CDR2 YENEEA, per germline. CDR3 amino acids: CASSKSGQTCI.

The chain has TRBV3-1 (or the pseudogene TRBV3-2) and TRBJ2-2; 9 bases match TRBD2. CDR3 length: 17 amino acids. Germline assignment: CDR1 LGHDT and CDR2 YNNKEL (reference sequence). V gave up 1 base and J gave up 5 bases; unmatched junction bases: 8. The CDR3 region is CASSQAPLAGVTGELFF. The DNA of the CDR3 is TGTGCCAGCAGCCAAGCCCCTTTAGCGGGGGTTACCGGGGAGCTGTTTTTT.

The V call is TRBV7-9, the J call TRBJ2-3; D possibly corresponds to TRBD2 (6 bases). The V gene lost 5 bases and the J gene lost 1 base, with 13 bases spanning the gap. The germline V gene encodes CDR1 SEHNR and CDR2 FQNEAQ (reference sequence). CDR3 length equals 15 residues. In DNA, the CDR3 is TGTGCCAGCAGCCCGCGGGGTGGGGGCACAGATACGCAGTATTTT. Amino acids: CASSPRGGGTDTQYF. The variable domain in full, with the rest retrieved from reference TRBV7-9 and TRBJ2-3, is DTGVSQNPRHKITKRGQNVTFRCDPISEHNRLYWYRQTLGQGPEFLTYFQNEAQLEKSRLLSDRFSAERPKGSFSTLEIQRTEQGDSAMYLCASSPRGGGTDTQYFGPGTRLTVL.

The chain has TRBV5-1 and TRBJ1-1; maybe TRBD1 (5 bases). The germline V and J ends were trimmed by 0 bases and 2 bases, with 17 bases remaining between them. In germline, CDR1 is SGHRS, CDR2 YFSETQ. The CDR3 is made up of 17 amino acids. CDR3 sequence: CASSLAFHPGGNTEAFF. CDR3 bases: TGCGCCAGCAGCTTGGCCTTCCACCCCGGGGGAAACACTGAAGCTTTCTTT.

The V call is TRBV5-1, the J call TRBJ2-7; a weak D match, TRBD1 (5 bases). The V end lost 5 bases, the J end lost 0 bases, and 12 bases lay between the germline ends. The length of the CDR3 is 14 residues. The germline CDR1 and CDR2 sequences are SGHRS and YFSETQ. CDR3 sequence reads: CASRLPDSSYEQYF. The DNA of the CDR3 is TGCGCCAGCAGGCTACCCGACAGCTCCTACGAGCAGTACTTC.

The chain couples TRBV5-8 to TRBJ1-1; no clear D gene. CDR1 is SGHTS and CDR2 is YDEGEE in the germline V gene. Trimming left V 2 bases short and J 1 base short, with 6 bases between. CDR3 length: 13 amino acids. As DNA, the CDR3 is TGTGCCAGCAGCTTAATGGCGAACACTGAAGCTTTCTTT. Amino acid sequence: CASSLMANTEAFF.

The chain has TRBV28 and TRBJ2-7, with D tentatively TRBD1 (6 bases). CDR3 length equals 15 residues. CDR1 is MDHEN, CDR2 SYDVKM, per germline. With 5 bases removed from V and 7 bases from J, the gap between germline ends came to 21 bases. The CDR3 loop reads CASSPPGPGDSEQYF. CDR3 in DNA: TGTGCCAGCAGTCCGCCGGGCCCAGGGGATTCTGAGCAGTACTTC.

This chain connects TRBV7-7 to TRBJ1-4; the D is unclear. V lost 5 bases and J 6 bases, leaving 13 bases between the germline ends. CDR1 SSHAT and CDR2 FNYEAQ come from the germline V gene (reference sequence). CDR3 length: 14 residues. In DNA, the CDR3 is TGTGCCAGCAGCCCATCGGGAGGTCATGAAAAACTGTTTTTT. It codes for CASSPSGGHEKLFF.

The gene calls are TRBV19 and TRBJ1-1; a possible D gene is TRBD1 (5 bases). Germline V gene lookup returns CDR1 LNHDA and CDR2 SQIVND (reference sequence). The ends were cut back, 10 bases at V and 2 bases at J, with 17 bases in the middle. The CDR3 consists of 14 residues. CDR3 bases: TGTGCCACGCAAAAAGGGGCCGGAAACACTGAAGCTTTCTTT. It specifies CATQKGAGNTEAFF.

This clone was counted once. V usage is TRBV9 and J usage is TRBJ1-5; possibly TRBD1 for D (6 bases). V lost 0 bases and J 3 bases, leaving 7 bases between the germline ends. The CDR3 sequence is 14 residues long. Germline-derived CDR1 and CDR2 are SGDLS and YYNGEE. CDR3 loop: CASSVGDTNQPQHF. The CDR3, as DNA: TGTGCCAGCAGCGTAGGGGACACCAATCAGCCCCAGCATTTT.

The rearrangement joins TRBV5-4 to TRBJ1-5; 9 nucleotides match TRBD1. The germline gives CDR1 SGHNT, CDR2 YYREEE (reference sequence). The CDR3 contains 17 residues. V trimming: 4 bases; J trimming: 2 bases; junction bases outside the gene matches: 10. The chain's CDR3 is CASSTTGGAEGNQPQHF. As DNA, the CDR3 is TGTGCCAGCAGCACAACAGGGGGCGCTGAGGGCAATCAGCCCCAGCATTTT. The whole variable domain, filled in from reference TRBV5-4 and TRBJ1-5, reads ETGVTQSPTHLIKTRGQQVTLRCSSQSGHNTVSWYQQALGQGPQFIFQYYREEENGRGNFPPRFSGLQFPNYSSELNVNALELDDSALYLCASSTTGGAEGNQPQHFGDGTRLSIL.

J is TRBJ2-7 and V is TRBV4-3, with D possibly being TRBD1 (5 bases). Germline assignment: CDR1 LGHNA and CDR2 YSLEER. V was cut by 0 bases and J by 2 bases, with 17 bases left in between. CDR3 size: 17 residues. CDR3 nucleotide sequence: TGCGCCAGCAGCCAAGATCCTACGACCAGGGTCCCCTACGAGCAGTACTTC. Protein sequence: CASSQDPTTRVPYEQYF.

The chain uses TRBV25-1 and TRBJ2-3; 8 bases match TRBD2. Germline CDR1 and CDR2: MGHDK and SYGVNS. Unmatched junction bases numbered 6, after V lost 2 bases and J lost 5 bases. CDR3 size: 15 residues. CDR3 coding DNA: TGTGCCAGCAGTGAAGCCGGGGGGGTCATAGATACGCAGTATTTT. Translation gives CASSEAGGVIDTQYF.

This clone was counted a single time. The rearrangement joins TRBV4-1 to TRBJ2-1; a possible D gene is TRBD1 (6 bases). Trimming shortened V by 0 bases and J by 3 bases, and 9 bases separated the two germline ends. CDR3 length: 15 amino acids. CDR1 is MGHRA and CDR2 is YSYEKL in the germline V gene. In nucleotides, the CDR3 is TGCGCCAGCAGCCAAGAGGGGGACAACTACAATGAGCAGTTCTTC. Its protein is CASSQEGDNYNEQFF.

The chain joins TRBV6-2 or TRBV6-3 to TRBJ2-2; D possibly corresponds to TRBD2 (6 bases). The germline V gene has CDR1 MNHEY and CDR2 SVGEGT. With 2 bases removed from V and 5 bases from J, the gap between germline ends came to 12 bases. This CDR3 region has 15 residues. CDR3 region: CASSYGEVLTGELFF. The CDR3 DNA is TGTGCCAGCAGTTACGGGGAGGTTTTAACCGGGGAGCTGTTTTTT.

The genes are TRBV3-1 (or the pseudogene TRBV3-2) and TRBJ2-3; D assignment may be TRBD1 or TRBD2 (5 bases each). CDR3 length: 18 amino acids. V was pared by 5 bases and J by 1 base, with 22 bases between. The V gene's germline CDR1 is LGHDT and CDR2 YNNKEL (reference sequence). The CDR3 loop is CASSDPRAGEGRTDTQYF. In DNA, the CDR3 is TGTGCCAGCAGCGATCCGCGTGCAGGTGAGGGGCGCACAGATACGCAGTATTTT.

This chain uses TRBV7-8 with TRBJ2-1; 7 bases line up with TRBD2. The V gene end was trimmed by 2 bases and the J gene end by 7 bases; junction bases not matched to a gene: 5. CDR1 and CDR2 (germline): SGHVS, FQNEAQ. The CDR3 runs to 14 residues. The chain's CDR3 is CASSLSSGVNEQFF. The CDR3 bases are TGTGCCAGCAGCTTATCAAGCGGGGTAAATGAGCAGTTCTTC. Complete variable domain (other parts from reference TRBV7-8 and TRBJ2-1): GAGVSQSPRYKVAKRGQDVALRCDPISGHVSLFWYQQALGQGPEFLTYFQNEAQLDKSGLPSDRFFAERPEGSVSTLKIQRTQQEDSAVYLCASSLSSGVNEQFFGPGTRLTVL.

This chain joins TRBV10-3 and TRBJ2-7; D not resolved. CDR1 and CDR2 (germline): ENHRY, SYGVKD. This CDR3 region has 13 residues. V was trimmed by 7 bases and J by 1 base, leaving 11 bases between them. Here the CDR3 DNA reads TGTGCCATCAACTCCGACCGATCCTACGAGCAGTACTTC. This translates into CAINSDRSYEQYF.

This chain uses TRBV5-1 with TRBJ1-1; TRBD1 agrees at 8 bases. CDR1 and CDR2 (germline): SGHRS, YFSETQ. There are 14 residues in the CDR3. Trimming cost V 0 bases and J 11 bases; bases outside gene matches: 9. CDR3 DNA: TGCGCCAGCAGCTTGGAGGGCGTGGACAGGGATGCTTTCTTT. Protein: CASSLEGVDRDAFF. Supplemented by reference TRBV5-1 and TRBJ1-1, the full variable domain reads KAGVTQTPRYLIKTRGQQVTLSCSPISGHRSVSWYQQTPGQGLQFLFEYFSETQRNKGNFPGRFSGRQFSNSRSEMNVSTLELGDSALYLCASSLEGVDRDAFFGQGTRLTVV.

V and J are TRBV6-5 and TRBJ1-1; D may be TRBD1 (5 bases). This CDR3 contains 14 residues. The germline V gene has CDR1 MNHEY and CDR2 SVGAGI. Trimming took off 6 bases at V and 0 bases at J, with 11 bases between the two ends. CDR3 amino acids: CASSRPGVNTEAFF. The CDR3 nucleotides are TGTGCCAGCAGCCGTCCGGGGGTGAACACTGAAGCTTTCTTT.

This clone was counted a single time. The rearrangement joins TRBV9 to TRBJ1-2; TRBD1 matches at 11 bases. The germline V gene has CDR1 SGDLS and CDR2 YYNGEE. V was pared by 6 bases and J by 8 bases, with 15 bases of the junction left unmatched. The CDR3 consists of 16 residues. CDR3 protein: CASTSFLRDRGGGYTF. DNA of the CDR3: TGTGCCAGCACCTCCTTTTTAAGGGACAGGGGGGGCGGCTACACCTTC.

The chain is built from TRBV27 and TRBJ2-3, with D perhaps assigned TRBD1 or TRBD2 (5 bases each). V dropped 7 bases and J dropped 0 bases, with 11 bases sitting between them. The CDR3 sequence is 14 residues long. CDR1 and CDR2 (germline): MNHEY, SMNVEV (reference sequence). The CDR3 DNA reads TGTGCCAGCACGGGGCTCCGGAGCACAGATACGCAGTATTTT. It is translated as CASTGLRSTDTQYF.